This entry lists 26 T cell receptor beta chains sequenced from one sample in a study of blood T cell repertoires in COVID-19. Using immunoSEQ multiplex PCR, the repertoire was profiled, and TCRdb retains in-frame clones only, with some absent. The sample has some 500,000 clones, 85% to 90% seen once; the top ten hold roughly 8%. Sequences were obtained from peripheral blood. These receptors were taken from a woman aged 45 to 65 with COVID-19, enrolled during active disease.

This chain uses TRBV10-2 with TRBJ1-1; D not certain. The germline V gene has CDR1 WSHSY and CDR2 SAAADI. The CDR3 totals 15 residues. V lost 3 bases and J 1 base, leaving 12 bases between the germline ends. The chain's CDR3 is CASSDPSGPNTEAFF. In DNA form, the CDR3 reads TGCGCCAGCAGTGACCCATCTGGCCCGAACACTGAAGCTTTCTTT.

The chain has TRBV7-8 and TRBJ1-5; 9 nucleotides align to TRBD1. CDR3 length equals 14 residues. Germline CDR1 reads SGHVS; CDR2 reads FQNEAQ. V was pared by 5 bases and J by 5 bases, with 4 bases of the junction left unmatched. This CDR3 reads CASSRRQGDQPQHF. In nucleotides, the CDR3 is TGTGCCAGCAGCCGCCGACAGGGGGATCAGCCCCAGCATTTT.

The chain carries TRBV7-2 and TRBJ2-7, with D perhaps matching TRBD1 (6 bases). V was clipped by 1 base and J by 2 bases, with 15 bases between them. Germline CDR1 is SGHTA and CDR2 is FQGNSA. The CDR3 length is 16 residues. Here the CDR3 DNA reads TGTGCCAGCAGCTTAGATACGGCGTCAGGGGCCTACGAGCAGTACTTC. Translating gives CASSLDTASGAYEQYF.

V gene TRBV28 combines with J gene TRBJ2-1; D unclear. The CDR3 runs 15 residues. In germline, CDR1 is MDHEN, CDR2 SYDVKM. Between the trimmed V and J ends, which lost 6 bases and 0 bases, there was a span of 12 bases. In DNA, the CDR3 is TGTGCCAGCAGCCCGACGTGGAGCTCCTACAATGAGCAGTTCTTC. This encodes CASSPTWSSYNEQFF.

The chain recombines TRBV27 with TRBJ2-1; 7 positions match TRBD1. CDR1 and CDR2 (germline): MNHEY, SMNVEV (reference sequence). The J segment lost 3 bases and the V segment lost 6 bases, leaving 11 bases of the junction unmatched. CDR3 length: 16 residues. CDR3 bases: TGTGCCAGCAGCCCGAAGGACAGGTCACTCTACAATGAGCAGTTCTTC. This sequence encodes CASSPKDRSLYNEQFF.

The DNA for the CDR3 is TGCGCCAGCAGCCCTGGAGGGTGGACAGATACGCAGTATTTT. It yields the protein CASSPGGWTDTQYF. The V call is TRBV5-1, the J call TRBJ2-3, with a tentative D call TRBD2 (6 bases). Germline assignment: CDR1 SGHRS and CDR2 YFSETQ. V was cut by 4 bases and J by 3 bases, with 12 bases left in between. The CDR3 length is 14 residues.

This chain uses TRBV24-1 with TRBJ2-2; D is unclear. Germline CDR1 KGHDR, CDR2 SFDVKD. The CDR3 covers 14 residues. The V and J ends lost 3 bases and 7 bases respectively, with 11 bases between them. CDR3 in amino acids: CATSDTARVGELFF. CDR3 sequence (DNA): TGTGCCACCAGTGATACGGCACGGGTCGGGGAGCTGTTTTTT.

The CDR3 protein is CASSESGLAGGYNEQFF. The CDR3 DNA reads as TGCGCCAGCAGTGAGTCGGGGCTAGCGGGGGGCTACAATGAGCAGTTCTTC. V is TRBV10-1 and J is TRBJ2-1, with TRBD2 matching 11 bases. Unmatched junction bases numbered 4, after V lost 0 bases and J lost 3 bases. Germline CDR1 and CDR2: WNHNN and SYGVQD (reference sequence). This CDR3 has 17 amino acids.

The rearrangement joins TRBV6-5 to TRBJ1-3; no firm D call. The CDR3 sequence is 16 residues long. Trimming took 0 bases from V and 6 from J, leaving 15 bases between them. The germline V gene encodes CDR1 MNHEY and CDR2 SVGAGI. CDR3 nucleotides: TGTGCCAGCAGTTACTCGACGGGTAGAGAGCCAAACACCATATATTTT. Its translation: CASSYSTGREPNTIYF.

This clone was counted between two and nine times. The chain carries TRBV5-4 and TRBJ1-2, with D uncertain. From germline, CDR1 is SGHNT and CDR2 YYREEE (reference sequence). The CDR3 runs 12 residues. Trimming stripped 2 bases from V and 6 bases from J, with 8 bases between. The CDR3 DNA reads TGTGCCAGCAGCTTCGGCGGAGATGGCTACACCTTC. It yields the protein CASSFGGDGYTF.

The genes are TRBV5-4 and TRBJ2-7; 9 bases line up with TRBD2. Germline loops: CDR1 SGHNT, CDR2 YYREEE (reference sequence). V dropped 6 bases and J dropped 7; count of bases not matched to a gene: 14. This CDR3 has 15 amino acids. The CDR3 sequence: CASTMRGGPTDEQYF. Here the CDR3 DNA reads TGTGCCAGCACCATGCGGGGGGGCCCCACCGATGAGCAGTACTTC.

This clone was seen a handful of times. The chain links TRBV4-1 to TRBJ1-6; D gene ambiguous. The V gene lost 6 bases and the J gene lost 0 bases, with 12 bases spanning the gap. This CDR3 is built from 16 residues. The germline V gene encodes CDR1 MGHRA and CDR2 YSYEKL. CDR3 bases: TGCGCCAGCAGGCCGGAGCGTAGCTCCTATAATTCACCCCTCCACTTT. This gives the protein CASRPERSSYNSPLHF.

V is TRBV5-1 and J is TRBJ1-5; 9 bases match TRBD1. CDR3 length: 15 amino acids. J was trimmed by 6 bases and V by 5 bases; bases with no gene match: 9. The germline CDR1 and CDR2 sequences are SGHRS and YFSETQ. CDR3 coding DNA: TGCGCCAGCAGATTTAGACCGGGACAGGGTCAGCCCCAGCATTTT. It codes for CASRFRPGQGQPQHF.

The chain joins TRBV11-2 to TRBJ2-3, with D possibly TRBD1 on 5 matching bases. V lost 3 bases, J lost 5 bases, and 12 bases lay in between. This CDR3 comprises 14 residues. Per the germline V gene, CDR1 is SGHAT and CDR2 is FQNNGV. For the CDR3, the DNA is TGTGCCAGCAGCTTTAGCAGGGATGAAGATACGCAGTATTTT. Protein product: CASSFSRDEDTQYF.

The gene calls are TRBV23-1 and TRBJ1-5; 8 nucleotides align to TRBD1. TRBV23-1 is given ORF status, its function remaining uncertain. Losses at the gene ends were 3 bases for V and 0 bases for J; bases not matched to a gene: 7. This CDR3 is built from 17 residues. The CDR3 here is CASSHPGQVNSNQPQHF. The DNA of the CDR3 is TGCGCCAGCAGTCACCCGGGACAGGTTAATAGCAATCAGCCCCAGCATTTT.

The J gene is TRBJ1-1, the V gene TRBV6-2 or TRBV6-3, with D perhaps matching TRBD1 (6 bases). This CDR3 spans 16 amino acids. V shed 2 bases and J shed 0 bases, with 13 bases lying between them. Per the germline V gene, CDR1 is MNHEY and CDR2 is SVGEGT. The CDR3 region is CASSYVNTGMNTEAFF. Written as DNA, the CDR3 is TGTGCCAGCAGTTACGTTAACACAGGGATGAACACTGAAGCTTTCTTT.

The J gene is TRBJ1-1, the V gene TRBV18; 7 bases are a match to TRBD1. The CDR3 contains 12 residues. V shed 3 bases and J 11 bases; nucleotides not matched to a gene: 6. CDR1 and CDR2 from the germline V gene are KGHSH and LQKENI. DNA for the CDR3: TGTGCCAGCTCACCGGGACAGTCTCAGGCTTTCTTT. It translates to CASSPGQSQAFF.

This clone was counted once. This chain connects TRBV7-3 to TRBJ1-2; TRBD1 matches 7 bases. CDR1 and CDR2 (germline): SGHTA, FQGTGA. This CDR3 has 13 amino acids. The V segment lost 4 bases and the J segment 4 bases; nucleotides outside the gene matches: 3. The CDR3: CASSSTGIYGYTF. The CDR3, as DNA: TGTGCCAGCAGCTCGACAGGGATCTATGGCTACACCTTC.

This chain joins TRBV19 and TRBJ1-2, with a tentative D call TRBD1 (6 bases). From germline, CDR1 is LNHDA and CDR2 SQIVND (reference sequence). The CDR3 is 14 residues long. The V end was cut by 5 bases, the J end by 9 bases, with 19 bases between. CDR3: CASSSFSGGRRYTF. The CDR3 nucleotides read TGTGCCAGTAGTTCATTTTCTGGGGGCAGGCGCTACACCTTC. Looking up the rest from reference TRBV19 and TRBJ1-2 gives the full variable domain: DGGITQSPKYLFRKEGQNVTLSCEQNLNHDAMYWYRQDPGQGLRLIYYSQIVNDFQKGDIAEGYSVSREKKESFPLTVTSAQKNPTAFYLCASSSFSGGRRYTFGSGTRLTVV.

This clone was detected only a few times. The chain combines TRBV24-1 with TRBJ1-5; no reliable D call. Deletions cut 5 bases from V and 2 bases from J, with 18 bases between. From germline, CDR1 is KGHDR and CDR2 SFDVKD. This CDR3 is built from 17 residues. The CDR3 region is CATSGREVAPGNQPQHF. CDR3 coding DNA: TGTGCCACCAGTGGACGAGAGGTGGCCCCGGGCAATCAGCCCCAGCATTTT.

This chain joins TRBV28 and TRBJ2-7, with D possibly being TRBD1 (5 bases). CDR1 is MDHEN and CDR2 is SYDVKM in the germline V gene. The CDR3 extends over 13 amino acids. Trimming cost V 8 bases and J 2 bases, with 13 bases left between them. The CDR3 DNA reads TGTGCCAGCTTGGGGCTACGGGCCTACGAGCAGTACTTC. Its protein product is CASLGLRAYEQYF.

This chain joins TRBV27 and TRBJ2-1, with a tentative D call TRBD2 (7 bases). Between the trimmed V and J ends, which lost 1 base and 3 bases, there was a span of 13 bases. This CDR3 has 16 amino acids. From germline, CDR1 is MNHEY and CDR2 SMNVEV (reference sequence). The CDR3 protein is CASSLYTGGLYNEQFF. The CDR3 bases are TGTGCCAGCAGTTTATACACGGGGGGCCTCTACAATGAGCAGTTCTTC.

The chain carries TRBV9 and TRBJ1-2; D gene uncertain. Germline V gene sequence: CDR1 SGDLS, CDR2 YYNGEE. V was cut by 5 bases and J by 1 base, with 9 bases left in between. The CDR3 is made up of 13 amino acids. The CDR3 loop is CASSVTDNYGYTF. CDR3 nucleotide sequence: TGTGCCAGCAGTGTTACTGATAACTATGGCTACACCTTC.

The V and J genes are TRBV15 and TRBJ1-1; the D gene is possibly TRBD1 (5 bases). The germline V gene has CDR1 LNHNV and CDR2 YYDKDF (reference sequence). V was trimmed by 0 bases and J by 6 bases, leaving 11 bases between them. The CDR3 covers 14 residues. In DNA, the CDR3 is TGTGCCACCAGCAGAGATAGCGGGACGGCTGAAGCTTTCTTT. Translated: CATSRDSGTAEAFF.

The chain recombines TRBV3-1 (or the pseudogene TRBV3-2) with TRBJ1-2; no definite D call. Trimming took off 1 base at V and 7 bases at J, with 13 bases between the two ends. The CDR3 sequence is 14 residues long. In germline, CDR1 is LGHDT, CDR2 YNNKEL (reference sequence). CDR3 sequence: CASSQVLPHSGYTF. The CDR3 DNA reads TGTGCCAGCAGCCAAGTGTTACCCCACAGTGGCTACACCTTC.

This clone was observed a single time. V is TRBV2 and J is TRBJ1-5, with 7 bases lining up with TRBD1. V shed 10 bases and J 3 bases; nucleotides not matched to a gene: 6. Germline lookup yields CDR1 SNHLY and CDR2 FYNNEI. The CDR3 is made up of 13 amino acids. The CDR3 spells CATLQGINQPQHF. The CDR3 DNA follows: TGTGCCACCCTACAGGGGATCAATCAGCCCCAGCATTTT.